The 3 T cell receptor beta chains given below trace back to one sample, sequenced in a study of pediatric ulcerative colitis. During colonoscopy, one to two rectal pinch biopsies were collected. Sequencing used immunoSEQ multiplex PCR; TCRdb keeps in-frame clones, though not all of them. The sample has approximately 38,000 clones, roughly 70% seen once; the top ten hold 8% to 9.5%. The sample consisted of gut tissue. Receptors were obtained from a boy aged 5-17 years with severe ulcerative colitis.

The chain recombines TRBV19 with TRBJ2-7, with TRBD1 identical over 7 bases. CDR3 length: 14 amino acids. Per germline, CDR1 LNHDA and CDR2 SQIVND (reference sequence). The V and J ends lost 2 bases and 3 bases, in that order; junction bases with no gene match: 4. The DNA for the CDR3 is TGTGCCAGTAGTATATATCAGGGGGACTACGAGCAGTACTTC. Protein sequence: CASSIYQGDYEQYF.

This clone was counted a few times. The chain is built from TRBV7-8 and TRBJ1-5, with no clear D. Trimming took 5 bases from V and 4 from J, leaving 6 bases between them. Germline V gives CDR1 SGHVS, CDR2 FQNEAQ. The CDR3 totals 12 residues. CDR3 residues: CASSPTNQPQHF. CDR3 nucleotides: TGTGCCAGCAGCCCGACTAATCAGCCCCAGCATTTT.

The chain's CDR3 is CASSEVGGHSDTQYF. DNA for the CDR3: TGTGCCAGCAGTGAAGTGGGGGGTCATTCGGATACGCAGTATTTT. V and J are TRBV6-1 and TRBJ2-3; D perhaps matches TRBD2 (6 bases). The CDR3 extends over 15 amino acids. The V end was cut by 1 base, the J end by 6 bases, with 14 bases between. Germline V CDR1 and CDR2: MNHNS, SASEGT.